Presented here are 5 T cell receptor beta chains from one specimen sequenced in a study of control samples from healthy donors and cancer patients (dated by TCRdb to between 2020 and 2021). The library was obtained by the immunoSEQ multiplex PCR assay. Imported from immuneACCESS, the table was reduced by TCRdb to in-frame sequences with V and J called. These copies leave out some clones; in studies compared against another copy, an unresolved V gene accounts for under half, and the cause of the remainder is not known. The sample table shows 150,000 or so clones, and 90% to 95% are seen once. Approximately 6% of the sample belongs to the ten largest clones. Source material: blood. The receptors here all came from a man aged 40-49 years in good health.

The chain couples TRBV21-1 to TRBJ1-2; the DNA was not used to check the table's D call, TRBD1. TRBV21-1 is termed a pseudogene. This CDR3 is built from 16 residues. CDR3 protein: CASSKSMGQGAYGYTF. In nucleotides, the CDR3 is TGTGCCAGCAGCAAGAGTATGGGACAGGGAGCCTATGGCTACACCTTC.

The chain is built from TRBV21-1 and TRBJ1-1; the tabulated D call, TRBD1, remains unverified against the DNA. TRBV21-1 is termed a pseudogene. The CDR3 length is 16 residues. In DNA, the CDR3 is TGTGCCAGCAGCAAAAGGGGGCCTCTCAGGGACACTGAAGCTTTCTTT. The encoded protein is CASSKRGPLRDTEAFF.

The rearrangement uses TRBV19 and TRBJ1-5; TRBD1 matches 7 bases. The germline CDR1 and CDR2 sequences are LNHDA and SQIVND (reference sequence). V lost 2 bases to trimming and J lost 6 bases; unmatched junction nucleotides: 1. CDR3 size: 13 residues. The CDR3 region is CASSIQGGQPQHF. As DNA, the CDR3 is TGTGCCAGTAGTATACAGGGGGGTCAGCCCCAGCATTTT.

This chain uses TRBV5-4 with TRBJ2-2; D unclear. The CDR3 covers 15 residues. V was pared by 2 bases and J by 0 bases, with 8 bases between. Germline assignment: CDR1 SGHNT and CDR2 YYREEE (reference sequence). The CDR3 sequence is CASSFLTSNTGELFF. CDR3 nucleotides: TGTGCCAGCAGCTTTTTGACATCGAACACCGGGGAGCTGTTTTTT. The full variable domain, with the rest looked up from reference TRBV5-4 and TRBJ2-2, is ETGVTQSPTHLIKTRGQQVTLRCSSQSGHNTVSWYQQALGQGPQFIFQYYREEENGRGNFPPRFSGLQFPNYSSELNVNALELDDSALYLCASSFLTSNTGELFFGEGSRLTVL.

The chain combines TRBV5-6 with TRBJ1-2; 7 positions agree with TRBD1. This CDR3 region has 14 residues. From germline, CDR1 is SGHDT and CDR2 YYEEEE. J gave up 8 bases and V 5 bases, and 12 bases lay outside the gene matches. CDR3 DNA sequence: TGTGCCAGCAGTCCCGGGACAGCATTTCTGGGCTACACCTTC. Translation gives CASSPGTAFLGYTF.